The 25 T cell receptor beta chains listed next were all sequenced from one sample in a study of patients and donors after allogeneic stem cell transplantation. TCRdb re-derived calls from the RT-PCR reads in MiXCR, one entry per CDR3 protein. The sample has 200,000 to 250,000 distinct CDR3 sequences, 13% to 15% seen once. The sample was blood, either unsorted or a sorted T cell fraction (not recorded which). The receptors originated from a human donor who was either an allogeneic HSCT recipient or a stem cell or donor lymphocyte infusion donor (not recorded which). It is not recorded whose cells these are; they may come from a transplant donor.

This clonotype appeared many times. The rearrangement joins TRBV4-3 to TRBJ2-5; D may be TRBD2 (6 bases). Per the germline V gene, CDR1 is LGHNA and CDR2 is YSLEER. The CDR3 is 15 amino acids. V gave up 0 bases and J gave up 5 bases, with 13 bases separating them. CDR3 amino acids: CASSQDYRGTETQYF. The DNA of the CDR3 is TGCGCCAGCAGCCAAGATTATCGGGGGACGGAGACCCAGTACTTC.

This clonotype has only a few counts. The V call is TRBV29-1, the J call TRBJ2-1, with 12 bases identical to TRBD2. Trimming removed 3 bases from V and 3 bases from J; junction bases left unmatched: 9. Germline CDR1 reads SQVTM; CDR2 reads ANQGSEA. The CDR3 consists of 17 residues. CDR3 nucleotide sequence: TGCAGCGTTGATCTAGCGGGGGGGTCCTTTCTCTACAATGAGCAGTTCTTC. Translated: CSVDLAGGSFLYNEQFF.

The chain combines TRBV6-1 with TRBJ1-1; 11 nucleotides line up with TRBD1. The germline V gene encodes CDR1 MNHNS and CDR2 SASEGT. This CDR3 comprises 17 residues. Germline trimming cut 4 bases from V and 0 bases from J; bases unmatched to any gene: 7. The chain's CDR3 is CASSGRDRGLLNTEAFF. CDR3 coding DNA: TGTGCCAGCAGTGGCCGGGACAGGGGGTTATTGAACACTGAAGCTTTCTTT.

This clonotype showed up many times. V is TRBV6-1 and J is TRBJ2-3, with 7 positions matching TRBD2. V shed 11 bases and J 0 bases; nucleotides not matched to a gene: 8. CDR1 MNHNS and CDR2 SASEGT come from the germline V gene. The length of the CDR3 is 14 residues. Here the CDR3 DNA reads TGTGCCCTTCAGCGGGGCCTCAGCACAGATACGCAGTATTTT. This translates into CALQRGLSTDTQYF.

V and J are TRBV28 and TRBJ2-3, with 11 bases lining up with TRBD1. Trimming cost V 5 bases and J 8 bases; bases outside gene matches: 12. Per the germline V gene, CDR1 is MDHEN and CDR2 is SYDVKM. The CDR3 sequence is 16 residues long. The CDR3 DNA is TGTGCCAGCAGTACTCCCGGGACAGGGGGACGGGGTACGCAGTATTTT. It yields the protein CASSTPGTGGRGTQYF.

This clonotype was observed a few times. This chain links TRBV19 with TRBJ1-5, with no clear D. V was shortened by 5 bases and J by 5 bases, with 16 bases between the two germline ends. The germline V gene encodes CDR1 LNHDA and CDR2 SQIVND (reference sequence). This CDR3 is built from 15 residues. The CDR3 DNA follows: TGTGCCAGTAGTTTGACCCTCTCCAGGTATCAGCCCCAGCATTTT. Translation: CASSLTLSRYQPQHF.

In nucleotides, the CDR3 is TGTGCCAGCAGCCCAATACGGGGGGACATTCAGTACTTC. Translation: CASSPIRGDIQYF. The chain uses TRBV11-2 and TRBJ2-4, with 7 nucleotides matching TRBD2. Germline V lookup: CDR1 SGHAT, CDR2 FQNNGV. V trimming: 5 bases; J trimming: 8 bases; junction bases outside the gene matches: 6. CDR3 length equals 13 residues. The entire variable domain, with the rest obtained from reference TRBV11-2 and TRBJ2-4, is as follows: EAGVAQSPRYKIIEKRQSVAFWCNPISGHATLYWYQQILGQGPKLLIQFQNNGVVDDSQLPKDRFSAERLKGVDSTLKIQPAKLEDSAVYLCASSPIRGDIQYFGAGTRLSVL.

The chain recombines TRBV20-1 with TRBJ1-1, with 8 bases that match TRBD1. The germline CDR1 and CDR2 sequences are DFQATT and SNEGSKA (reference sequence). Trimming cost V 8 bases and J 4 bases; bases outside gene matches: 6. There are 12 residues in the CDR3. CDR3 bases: TGCAGTATACAGGGGGGAAGCACTGAAGCTTTCTTT. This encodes CSIQGGSTEAFF.

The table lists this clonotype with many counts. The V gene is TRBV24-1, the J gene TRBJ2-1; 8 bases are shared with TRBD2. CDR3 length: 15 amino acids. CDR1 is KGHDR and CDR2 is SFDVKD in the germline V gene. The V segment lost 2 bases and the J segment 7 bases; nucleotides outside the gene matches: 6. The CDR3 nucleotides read TGTGCCACCAGTGATTCGGGACTAGGACTTAATGAGCAGTTCTTC. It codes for CATSDSGLGLNEQFF.

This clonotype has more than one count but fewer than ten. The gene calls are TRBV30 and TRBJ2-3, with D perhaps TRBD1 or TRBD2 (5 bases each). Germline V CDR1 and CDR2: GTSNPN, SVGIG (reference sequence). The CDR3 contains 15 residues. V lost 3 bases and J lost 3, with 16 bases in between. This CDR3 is CAWRAGTSRTDTQYF. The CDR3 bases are TGTGCCTGGAGAGCCGGGACCTCACGGACAGATACGCAGTATTTT.

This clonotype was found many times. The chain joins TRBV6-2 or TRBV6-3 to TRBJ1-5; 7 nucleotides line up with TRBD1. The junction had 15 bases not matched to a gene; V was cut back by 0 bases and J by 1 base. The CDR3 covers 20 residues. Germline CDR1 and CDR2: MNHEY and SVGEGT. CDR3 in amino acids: CASSYSLLFGQAQSNQPQHF. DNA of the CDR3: TGTGCCAGCAGTTACTCCTTGCTTTTCGGACAGGCCCAGAGCAATCAGCCCCAGCATTTT.

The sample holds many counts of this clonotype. CDR3 loop: CASSVGASGRAGEQFF. In DNA form, the CDR3 reads TGTGCCAGCAGCGTAGGGGCTAGCGGGAGGGCCGGTGAGCAGTTCTTC. This chain links TRBV9 with TRBJ2-1; 12 positions agree with TRBD2. Germline CDR1 reads SGDLS; CDR2 reads YYNGEE. The CDR3 spans 16 residues. V dropped 0 bases and J dropped 9; count of bases not matched to a gene: 7.

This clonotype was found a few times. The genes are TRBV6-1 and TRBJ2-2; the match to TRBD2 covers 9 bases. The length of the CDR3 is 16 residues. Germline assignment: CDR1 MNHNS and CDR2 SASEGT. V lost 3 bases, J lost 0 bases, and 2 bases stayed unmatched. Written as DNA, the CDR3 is TGTGCCAGCAGTGATAGCGGGGGCCCGAACACCGGGGAGCTGTTTTTT. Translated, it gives CASSDSGGPNTGELFF.

The CDR3 DNA is TGTGCCAGCAATTGGGTAGGGGGCGCGTTGCCACTCCACAATGAGCAGTTCTTC. Translating gives CASNWVGGALPLHNEQFF. This chain uses TRBV12-3 or TRBV12-4 with TRBJ2-1; 7 bases map to TRBD1. The CDR3 covers 18 residues. With 7 bases clipped from V and 5 bases from J, the junction kept 20 bases outside the gene matches.

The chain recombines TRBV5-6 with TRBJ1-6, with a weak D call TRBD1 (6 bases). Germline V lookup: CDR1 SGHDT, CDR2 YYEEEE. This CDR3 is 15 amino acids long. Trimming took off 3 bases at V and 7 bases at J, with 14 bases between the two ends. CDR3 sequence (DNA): TGTGCCAGCAGCTCGGGACAACGACCCAATTCACCCCTCCACTTT. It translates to CASSSGQRPNSPLHF. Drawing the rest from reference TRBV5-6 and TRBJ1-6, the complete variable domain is DAGVTQSPTHLIKTRGQQVTLRCSPKSGHDTVSWYQQALGQGPQFIFQYYEEEERQRGNFPDRFSGHQFPNYSSELNVNALLLGDSALYLCASSSGQRPNSPLHFGNGTRLTVT.

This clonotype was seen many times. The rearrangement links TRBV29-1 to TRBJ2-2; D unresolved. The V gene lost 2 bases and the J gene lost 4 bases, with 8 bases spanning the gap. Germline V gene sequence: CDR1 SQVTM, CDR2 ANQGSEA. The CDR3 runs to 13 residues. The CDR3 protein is CSVEYALTGELFF. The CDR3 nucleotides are TGCAGCGTTGAATACGCCCTCACCGGGGAGCTGTTTTTT.

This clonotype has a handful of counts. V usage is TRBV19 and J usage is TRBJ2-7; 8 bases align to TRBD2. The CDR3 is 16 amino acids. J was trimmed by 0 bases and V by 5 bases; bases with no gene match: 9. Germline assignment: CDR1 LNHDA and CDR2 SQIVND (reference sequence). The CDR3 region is CASSPGLALSSYEQYF. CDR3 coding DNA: TGTGCCAGTAGTCCCGGACTAGCCTTGAGCTCCTACGAGCAGTACTTC.

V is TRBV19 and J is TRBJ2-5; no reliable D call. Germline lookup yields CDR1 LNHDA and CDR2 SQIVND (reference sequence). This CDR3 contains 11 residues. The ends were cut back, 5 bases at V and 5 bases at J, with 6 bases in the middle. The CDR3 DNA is TGTGCCAGTAGTTTCCATGAGACCCAGTACTTC. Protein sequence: CASSFHETQYF. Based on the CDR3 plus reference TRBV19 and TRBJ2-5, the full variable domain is DGGITQSPKYLFRKEGQNVTLSCEQNLNHDAMYWYRQDPGQGLRLIYYSQIVNDFQKGDIAEGYSVSREKKESFPLTVTSAQKNPTAFYLCASSFHETQYFGPGTRLLVL.

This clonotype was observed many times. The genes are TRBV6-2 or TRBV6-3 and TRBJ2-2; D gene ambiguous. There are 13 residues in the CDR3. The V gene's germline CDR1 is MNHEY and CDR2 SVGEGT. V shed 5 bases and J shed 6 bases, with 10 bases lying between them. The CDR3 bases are TGTGCCAGCAGTCTGACGGAATCCGGGGAGCTGTTTTTT. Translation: CASSLTESGELFF.

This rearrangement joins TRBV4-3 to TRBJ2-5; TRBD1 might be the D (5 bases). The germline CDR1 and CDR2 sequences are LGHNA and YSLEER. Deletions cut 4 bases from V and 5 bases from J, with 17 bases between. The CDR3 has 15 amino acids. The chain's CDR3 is CASSPELTVKETQYF. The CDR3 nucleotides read TGCGCCAGCAGCCCCGAGCTGACAGTGAAGGAGACCCAGTACTTC.

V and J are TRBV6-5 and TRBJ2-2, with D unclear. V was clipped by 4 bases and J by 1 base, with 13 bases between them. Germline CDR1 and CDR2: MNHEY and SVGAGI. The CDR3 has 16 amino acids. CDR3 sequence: CASSFRSGVNTGELFF. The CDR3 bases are TGTGCCAGCAGTTTCCGATCAGGCGTGAACACCGGGGAGCTGTTTTTT.

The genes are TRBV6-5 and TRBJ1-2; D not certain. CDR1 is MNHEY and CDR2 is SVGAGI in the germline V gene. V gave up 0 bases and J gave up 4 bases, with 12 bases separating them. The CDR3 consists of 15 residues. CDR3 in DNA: TGTGCCAGCAGTTACTCCCACCGGCGGGGCTATGGCTACACCTTC. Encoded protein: CASSYSHRRGYGYTF.

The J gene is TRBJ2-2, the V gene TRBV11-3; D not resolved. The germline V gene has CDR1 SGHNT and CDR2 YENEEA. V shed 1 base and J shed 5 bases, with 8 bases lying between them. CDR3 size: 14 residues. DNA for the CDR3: TGTGCCAGCAGCTTAGCCCGCAGGACCGGGGAGCTGTTTTTT. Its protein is CASSLARRTGELFF.

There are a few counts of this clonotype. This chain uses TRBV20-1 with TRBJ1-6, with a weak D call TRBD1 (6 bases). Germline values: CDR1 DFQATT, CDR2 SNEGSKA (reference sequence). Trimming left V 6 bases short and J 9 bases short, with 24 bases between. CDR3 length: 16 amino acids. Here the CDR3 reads CSARGRGRSDPSPLHF. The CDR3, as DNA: TGCAGTGCCAGGGGCAGGGGCCGGAGCGATCCTTCACCCCTCCACTTT.

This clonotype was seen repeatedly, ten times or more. The CDR3 DNA follows: TGTGCCAGCAGGGGACAGGACTCATACAATCAGCCCCAGCATTTT. This gives the protein CASRGQDSYNQPQHF. V and J are TRBV27 and TRBJ1-5; 8 nucleotides agree with TRBD1. The CDR3 has 15 amino acids. Germline lookup yields CDR1 MNHEY and CDR2 SMNVEV (reference sequence). The J segment lost 3 bases and the V segment lost 6 bases, leaving 7 bases of the junction unmatched.